Each of the 10 T cell receptor beta chains below was sequenced from the same sample in a study of cytomegalovirus exposure and HLA in healthy donors (dated by TCRdb to about 2017). The library was prepared using the immunoSEQ multiplex PCR assay. For the multiplex PCR, a mixture combining 60 forward primers for TCR Vbeta segments and 13 reverse primers for TCR Jbeta segments was used. TCRdb holds this immuneACCESS table with in-frame rearrangements only. Some clones are missing; in checked studies, unresolved V genes explain under half, and the rest has no known cause. The sample has about 160,000 clones on record, about 70% of them singletons. The ten largest clones capture 4% to 5.5% of the sample. Sequencing used PBMCs. The receptors derive from a woman younger than 35 in good health and CMV-seropositive.

In its sample, this clone was seen a few times. The J gene is TRBJ2-2, the V gene TRBV5-1; possible D gene TRBD2, 5 bases. This CDR3 has 13 residues. CDR1 is SGHRS and CDR2 is YFSETQ in the germline V gene. Trimming left V 4 bases short and J 4 bases short, with 8 bases between. Here the CDR3 reads CASSDLATGELFF. The CDR3 DNA is TGCGCCAGCAGCGATCTAGCCACCGGGGAGCTGTTTTTT.

The V gene is TRBV5-1, the J gene TRBJ1-2; no definite D call. Trimming shortened V by 4 bases and J by 7 bases, and 17 bases separated the two germline ends. The CDR3 length is 14 residues. Germline V lookup: CDR1 SGHRS, CDR2 YFSETQ. CDR3 in DNA: TGCGCCAGCAGCCAGCTACAGTCCTTGGGTGGCTACACCTTC. Its translation is CASSQLQSLGGYTF.

The chain links TRBV5-1 to TRBJ2-6, with no clear D. This CDR3 is 16 amino acids long. Germline lookup yields CDR1 SGHRS and CDR2 YFSETQ. V dropped 0 bases and J dropped 0 bases, with 7 bases sitting between them. The CDR3 reads CASSLERFSGANVLTF. CDR3 sequence (DNA): TGCGCCAGCAGCTTGGAGCGTTTCTCTGGGGCCAACGTCCTGACTTTC.

The chain uses TRBV5-5 and TRBJ1-2; 12 bases align to TRBD1. CDR3 length equals 17 residues. Looked up from germline, CDR1 is SGHKS and CDR2 is YYEKEE (reference sequence). Germline trimming cut 7 bases from V and 5 bases from J; bases unmatched to any gene: 15. In nucleotides, the CDR3 is TGTGCCAGCGGATCGGGGACAGGGGGCTTCGGGGGTTATGGCTACACCTTC. This gives the protein CASGSGTGGFGGYGYTF.

J is TRBJ1-6 and V is TRBV7-9; TRBD1 aligns across 7 bases. Per the germline V gene, CDR1 is SEHNR and CDR2 is FQNEAQ (reference sequence). This CDR3 contains 16 residues. The V segment lost 1 base and the J segment 13 bases; nucleotides outside the gene matches: 13. The CDR3, as DNA: TGTGCCAGCAGCTTAGGACAGGGACCACGGGACCGGCCCCTCCACTTT. Its protein product is CASSLGQGPRDRPLHF.

The J gene is TRBJ2-1, the V gene TRBV28; 7 bases align to TRBD1. Germline assignment: CDR1 MDHEN and CDR2 SYDVKM. The CDR3 loop spans 18 amino acids. V was pared by 1 base and J by 4 bases, with 13 bases of the junction left unmatched. The CDR3: CASSLSERGGDSYNEQFF. The CDR3 DNA reads as TGTGCCAGCAGTTTATCGGAACGAGGGGGCGACTCATACAATGAGCAGTTCTTC.

The J gene is TRBJ1-1, the V gene TRBV9; D remains unclear. CDR1 is SGDLS and CDR2 is YYNGEE in the germline V gene. V was clipped by 3 bases and J by 7 bases, with 13 bases between them. This CDR3 contains 13 residues. The CDR3 is CASSGPRAGEAFF. CDR3 nucleotides: TGTGCCAGCAGCGGACCCCGAGCGGGTGAAGCTTTCTTT.

The genes are TRBV28 and TRBJ1-4, with a possible D match to TRBD1 (5 bases). The germline V gene encodes CDR1 MDHEN and CDR2 SYDVKM. V lost 7 bases and J lost 7, with 13 bases in between. This CDR3 contains 13 residues. This CDR3 is CASTRGGVEKLFF. DNA of the CDR3: TGTGCCAGCACACGCGGGGGAGTTGAAAAACTGTTTTTT. Full variable domain (outside the CDR3, taken from reference TRBV28 and TRBJ1-4): DVKVTQSSRYLVKRTGEKVFLECVQDMDHENMFWYRQDPGLGLRLIYFSYDVKMKEKGDIPEGYSVSREKKERFSLILESASTNQTSMYLCASTRGGVEKLFFGSGTQLSVL.

This clone appeared a single time. Its ends do not fully match the called genes, so a read error is possible. This chain uses TRBV6-1 with TRBJ2-7; no clear D gene. The CDR3 spans 14 residues. Germline loops: CDR1 MNHNS, CDR2 SASEGT. The CDR3 DNA is TGTGCCAGCAGTGAGAGTGGGCTTGTAAACGAGCAGTGCTTC. It codes for CASSESGLVNEQCF.

This chain joins TRBV10-1 and TRBJ2-1, with 9 nucleotides matching TRBD1. CDR1 is WNHNN and CDR2 is SYGVQD in the germline V gene (reference sequence). The CDR3 is made up of 18 amino acids. V was clipped by 5 bases and J by 4 bases; unmatched bases: 15. The CDR3: CASSSGTGNGSRYNEQFF. The CDR3, as DNA: TGCGCCAGCAGTTCCGGGACAGGGAACGGGAGCCGGTACAATGAGCAGTTCTTC.